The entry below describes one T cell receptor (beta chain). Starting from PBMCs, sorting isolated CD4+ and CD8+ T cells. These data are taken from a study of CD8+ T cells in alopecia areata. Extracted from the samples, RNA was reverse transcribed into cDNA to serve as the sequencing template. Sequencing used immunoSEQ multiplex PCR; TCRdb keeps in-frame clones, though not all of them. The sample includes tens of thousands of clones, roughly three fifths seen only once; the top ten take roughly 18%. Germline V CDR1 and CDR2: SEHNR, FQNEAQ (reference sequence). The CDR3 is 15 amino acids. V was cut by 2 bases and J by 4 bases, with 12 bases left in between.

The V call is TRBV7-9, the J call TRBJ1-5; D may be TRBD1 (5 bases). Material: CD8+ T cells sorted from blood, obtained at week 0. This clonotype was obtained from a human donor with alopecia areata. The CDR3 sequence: CASSLTREINQPQHF. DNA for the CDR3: TGTGCCAGCAGCTTAACCAGGGAAATTAATCAGCCCCAGCATTTT.